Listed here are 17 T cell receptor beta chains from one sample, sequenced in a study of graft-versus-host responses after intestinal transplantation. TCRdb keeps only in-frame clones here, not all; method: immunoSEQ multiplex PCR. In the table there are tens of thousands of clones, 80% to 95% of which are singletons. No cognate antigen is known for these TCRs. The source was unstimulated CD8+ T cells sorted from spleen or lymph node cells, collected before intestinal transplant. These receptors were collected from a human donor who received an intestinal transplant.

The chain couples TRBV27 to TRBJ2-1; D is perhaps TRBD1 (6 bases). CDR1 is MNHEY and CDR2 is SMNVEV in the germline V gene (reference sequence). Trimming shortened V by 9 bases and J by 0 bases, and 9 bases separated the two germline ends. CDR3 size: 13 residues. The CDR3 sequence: CASTGYSYNEQFF. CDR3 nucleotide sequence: TGTGCCAGTACAGGGTACTCCTACAATGAGCAGTTCTTC.

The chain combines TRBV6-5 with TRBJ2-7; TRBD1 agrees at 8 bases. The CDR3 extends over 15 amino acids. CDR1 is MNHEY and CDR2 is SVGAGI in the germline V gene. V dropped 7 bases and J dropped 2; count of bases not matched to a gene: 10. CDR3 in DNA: TGTGCCAGCACCCGAGGGACAGGTAGGACCTACGAGCAGTACTTC. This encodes CASTRGTGRTYEQYF.

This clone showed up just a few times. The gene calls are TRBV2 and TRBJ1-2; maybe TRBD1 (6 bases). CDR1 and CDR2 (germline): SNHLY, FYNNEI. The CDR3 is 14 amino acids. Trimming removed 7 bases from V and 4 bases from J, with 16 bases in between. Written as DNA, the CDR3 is TGTGCCAGCACTCTGTTAGGGACAAGCTATGGCTACACCTTC. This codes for CASTLLGTSYGYTF.

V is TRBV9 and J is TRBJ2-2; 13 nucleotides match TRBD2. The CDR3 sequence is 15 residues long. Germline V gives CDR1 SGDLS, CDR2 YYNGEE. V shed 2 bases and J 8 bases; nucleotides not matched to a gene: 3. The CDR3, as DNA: TGTGCCAGCAGCGTCGGGACTAGCGGGGTGGGGGAGCTGTTTTTT. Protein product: CASSVGTSGVGELFF.

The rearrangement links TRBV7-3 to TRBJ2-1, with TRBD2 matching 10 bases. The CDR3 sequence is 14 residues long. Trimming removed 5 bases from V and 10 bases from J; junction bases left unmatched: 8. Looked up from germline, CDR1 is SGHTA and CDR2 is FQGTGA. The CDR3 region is CASSTLAGVQEQFF. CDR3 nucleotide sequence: TGTGCCAGCAGCACTCTAGCGGGAGTACAGGAGCAGTTCTTC. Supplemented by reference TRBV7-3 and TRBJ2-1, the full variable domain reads GAGVSQTPSNKVTEKGKYVELRCDPISGHTALYWYRQSLGQGPEFLIYFQGTGAADDSGLPNDRFFAVRPEGSVSTLKIQRTERGDSAVYLCASSTLAGVQEQFFGPGTRLTVL.

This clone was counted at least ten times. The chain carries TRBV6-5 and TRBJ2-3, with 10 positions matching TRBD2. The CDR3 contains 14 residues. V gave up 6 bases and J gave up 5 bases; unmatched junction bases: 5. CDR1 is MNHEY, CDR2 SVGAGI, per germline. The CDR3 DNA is TGTGCCAGCAGCGAGCGGGGGGGCCAAGATACGCAGTATTTT. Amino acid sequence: CASSERGGQDTQYF.

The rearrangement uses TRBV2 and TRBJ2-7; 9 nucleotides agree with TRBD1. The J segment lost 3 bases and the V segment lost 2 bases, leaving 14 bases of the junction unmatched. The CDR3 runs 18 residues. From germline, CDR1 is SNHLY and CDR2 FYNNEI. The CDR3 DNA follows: TGTGCCAGCAGTGAATTGTCGGGGTGGGGGACAGGGAGCTACGAGCAGTACTTC. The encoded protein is CASSELSGWGTGSYEQYF. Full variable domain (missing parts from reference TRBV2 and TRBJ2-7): EPEVTQTPSHQVTQMGQEVILRCVPISNHLYFYWYRQILGQKVEFLVSFYNNEISEKSEIFDDQFSVERPDGSNFTLKIRSTKLEDSAMYFCASSELSGWGTGSYEQYFGPGTRLTVT.

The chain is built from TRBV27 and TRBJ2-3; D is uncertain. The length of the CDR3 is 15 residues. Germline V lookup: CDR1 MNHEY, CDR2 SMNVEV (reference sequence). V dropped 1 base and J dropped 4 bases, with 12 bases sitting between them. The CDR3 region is CASSLLGYDSDTQYF. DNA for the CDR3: TGTGCCAGCAGTTTATTGGGCTACGATTCAGATACGCAGTATTTT.

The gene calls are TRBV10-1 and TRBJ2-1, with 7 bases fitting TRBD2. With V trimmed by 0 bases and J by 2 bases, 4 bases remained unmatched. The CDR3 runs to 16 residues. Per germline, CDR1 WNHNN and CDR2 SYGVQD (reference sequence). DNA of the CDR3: TGCGCCAGCAGTGAGTCGGGGGGGAGCCCCTACAATGAGCAGTTCTTC. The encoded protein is CASSESGGSPYNEQFF.

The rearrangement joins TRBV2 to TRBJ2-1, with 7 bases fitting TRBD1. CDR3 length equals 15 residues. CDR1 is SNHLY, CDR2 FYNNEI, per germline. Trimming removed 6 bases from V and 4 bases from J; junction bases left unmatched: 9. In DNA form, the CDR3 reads TGTGCCAGCAGCCCTTCCGGGACAGTTTACAATGAGCAGTTCTTC. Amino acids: CASSPSGTVYNEQFF.

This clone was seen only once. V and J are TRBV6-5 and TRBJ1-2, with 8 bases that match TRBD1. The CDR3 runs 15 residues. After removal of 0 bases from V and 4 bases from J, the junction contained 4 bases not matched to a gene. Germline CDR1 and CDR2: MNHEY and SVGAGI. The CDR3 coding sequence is TGTGCCAGCAGTTACTCCCCCGGGACAGGCTATGGCTACACCTTC. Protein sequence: CASSYSPGTGYGYTF.

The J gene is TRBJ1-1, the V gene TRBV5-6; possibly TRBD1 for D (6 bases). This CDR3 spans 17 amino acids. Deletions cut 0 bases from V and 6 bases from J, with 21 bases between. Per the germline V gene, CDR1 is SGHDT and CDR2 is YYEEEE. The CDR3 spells CASSLGLEGVLSPEAFF. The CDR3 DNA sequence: TGTGCCAGCAGCTTGGGTTTAGAGGGGGTACTCTCCCCTGAAGCTTTCTTT.

The CDR3, as DNA: TGTGCCAGCAGTGAACTAGCGGGGGTTGGCACAGATACGCAGTATTTT. This codes for CASSELAGVGTDTQYF. This chain connects TRBV6-1 to TRBJ2-3; 10 nucleotides align to TRBD2. The CDR3 runs 16 residues. Germline loops: CDR1 MNHNS, CDR2 SASEGT. Unmatched junction bases numbered 3, after V lost 2 bases and J lost 1 base.

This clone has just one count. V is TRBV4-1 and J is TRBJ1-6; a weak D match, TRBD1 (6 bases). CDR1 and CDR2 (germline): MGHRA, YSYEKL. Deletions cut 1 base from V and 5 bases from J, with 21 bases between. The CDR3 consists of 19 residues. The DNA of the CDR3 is TGCGCCAGCAGCCAAGGTGTGTGGGGGGGGCGCTGGGATAATTCACCCCTCCACTTT. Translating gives CASSQGVWGGRWDNSPLHF.

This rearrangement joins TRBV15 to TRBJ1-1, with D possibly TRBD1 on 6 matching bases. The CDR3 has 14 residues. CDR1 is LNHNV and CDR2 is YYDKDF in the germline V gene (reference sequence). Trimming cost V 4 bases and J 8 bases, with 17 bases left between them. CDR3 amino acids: CATSNTGKESEAFF. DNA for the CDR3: TGTGCCACCAGCAATACAGGGAAAGAGTCCGAAGCTTTCTTT. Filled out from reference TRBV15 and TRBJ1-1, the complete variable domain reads DAMVIQNPRYQVTQFGKPVTLSCSQTLNHNVMYWYQQKSSQAPKLLFHYYDKDFNNEADTPDNFQSRRPNTSFCFLDIRSPGLGDTAMYLCATSNTGKESEAFFGQGTRLTVV.

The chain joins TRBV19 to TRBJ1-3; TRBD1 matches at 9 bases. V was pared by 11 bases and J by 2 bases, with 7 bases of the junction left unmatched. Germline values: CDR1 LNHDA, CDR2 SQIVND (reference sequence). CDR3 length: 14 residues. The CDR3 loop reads CAGYRGRTGNTIYF. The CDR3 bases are TGTGCCGGATACAGGGGGCGTACTGGAAACACCATATATTTT.

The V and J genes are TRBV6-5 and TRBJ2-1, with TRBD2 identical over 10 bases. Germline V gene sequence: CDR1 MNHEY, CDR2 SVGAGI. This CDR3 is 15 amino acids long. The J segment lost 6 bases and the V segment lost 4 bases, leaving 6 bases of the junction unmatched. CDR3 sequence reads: CASSLIAGGVNEQFF. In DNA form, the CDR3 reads TGTGCCAGCAGTTTGATAGCGGGAGGAGTCAATGAGCAGTTCTTC.